The 9 T cell receptor beta chains given below trace back to one sample, sequenced in a study of cytomegalovirus exposure and HLA in healthy donors. A multiplex PCR was run with 60 Vbeta primers and 13 Jbeta primers. This table comes from immunoSEQ multiplex PCR, and its TCRdb copy is limited to in-frame clones, with some not included. The profile shows approximately 150,000 clones, 65% to 70% of them singletons. Sample: PBMCs. Receptor source: a man aged 25 to 40 in good health and CMV-seropositive.

This rearrangement joins TRBV9 to TRBJ2-3, with TRBD1 as a possible D gene (5 bases). The CDR3 totals 12 residues. Deletions cut 3 bases from V and 4 bases from J, with 6 bases between. Germline-derived CDR1 and CDR2 are SGDLS and YYNGEE. The chain's CDR3 is CASSARADTQYF. In nucleotides, the CDR3 is TGTGCCAGCAGCGCCAGGGCAGATACGCAGTATTTT.

This clone was observed a handful of times. The chain combines TRBV5-1 with TRBJ2-7; 7 bases are a match to TRBD1. CDR3 length: 13 residues. CDR1 is SGHRS and CDR2 is YFSETQ in the germline V gene. Unmatched junction bases numbered 4, after V lost 4 bases and J lost 3 bases. CDR3 sequence reads: CASSGGQSYEQYF. In DNA form, the CDR3 reads TGCGCCAGCAGCGGGGGACAGAGCTACGAGCAGTACTTC.

This sequence joins TRBV20-1 and TRBJ2-7; the D is unclear. With 0 bases removed from V and 7 bases from J, the gap between germline ends came to 7 bases. CDR1 is DFQATT and CDR2 is SNEGSKA in the germline V gene (reference sequence). CDR3 length: 11 residues. The CDR3 spells CSAREAWEQYF. The DNA for the CDR3 is TGCAGTGCTAGAGAAGCTTGGGAGCAGTACTTC.

The rearrangement uses TRBV27 and TRBJ2-1, with TRBD1 matching 10 bases. Germline assignment: CDR1 MNHEY and CDR2 SMNVEV (reference sequence). The length of the CDR3 is 15 residues. V lost 7 bases, J lost 8 bases, and 11 bases stayed unmatched. This CDR3 is CASIGQGETSDEQFF. CDR3 in DNA: TGTGCCAGCATCGGACAGGGGGAGACGTCGGATGAGCAGTTCTTC.

The chain employs TRBV9 and TRBJ2-2; 9 nucleotides match TRBD2. CDR1 and CDR2 (germline): SGDLS, YYNGEE. The CDR3 totals 16 residues. The junction had 5 bases not matched to a gene; V was cut back by 0 bases and J by 5 bases. CDR3 residues: CASSVGVSGSTGELFF. The CDR3 nucleotides read TGTGCCAGCAGCGTAGGTGTTAGCGGGAGTACCGGGGAGCTGTTTTTT.

J is TRBJ1-1 and V is TRBV29-1, with unresolved D. Germline CDR1 is SQVTM and CDR2 is ANQGSEA. The V and J ends lost 8 bases and 0 bases respectively, with 16 bases between them. The CDR3 spans 14 residues. The CDR3 DNA follows: TGCAGCCTATCGAATCCCGAGTTGAACACTGAAGCTTTCTTT. This codes for CSLSNPELNTEAFF.

CDR3 DNA sequence: TGCGCCAGCAGCCCACGGACAGGGAGGAACGAGCAGTACTTC. This sequence encodes CASSPRTGRNEQYF. The chain has TRBV5-1 and TRBJ2-7; 8 bases fit TRBD1. Germline V gene lookup returns CDR1 SGHRS and CDR2 YFSETQ. V was clipped by 4 bases and J by 5 bases; unmatched bases: 8. The CDR3 covers 14 residues.

V usage is TRBV11-3 and J usage is TRBJ1-3; D unclear. V gave up 1 base and J gave up 5 bases, with 15 bases separating them. Germline CDR1 is SGHNT and CDR2 is YENEEA. The CDR3 extends over 16 amino acids. This CDR3 reads CASSLGDGGLRNTIYF. The CDR3 coding sequence is TGTGCCAGCAGCTTAGGCGACGGAGGTCTAAGAAACACCATATATTTT.

The chain links TRBV11-1 to TRBJ2-1; 8 bases are shared with TRBD2. The V and J ends lost 5 bases and 4 bases, in that order; junction bases with no gene match: 7. This CDR3 is 15 amino acids long. Germline CDR1 reads SGHAT; CDR2 reads FQDESV (reference sequence). The DNA of the CDR3 is TGTGCCAGCAGCCCCGGGGGGGCTTGGTACAATGAGCAGTTCTTC. Its protein is CASSPGGAWYNEQFF.